These 12 T cell receptor beta chains were all obtained from the same sample, sequenced in a study of CD8+ T cells in alopecia areata. Extraction and reverse transcription of RNA yielded cDNA as the sequencing template. Sequenced by immunoSEQ multiplex PCR; TCRdb stores in-frame clones only, minus some. The table shows around 140,000 clones, with 51% occurring only once. The input for sequencing was CD4+ T cells sorted from blood, taken at week 0. Receptors were obtained from a human donor with alopecia areata.

The sample holds a few counts of this clone. The genes are TRBV5-1 and TRBJ2-5; D is ambiguous. V shed 2 bases and J shed 1 base, with 6 bases lying between them. The CDR3 spans 13 residues. Germline V gene lookup returns CDR1 SGHRS and CDR2 YFSETQ. The CDR3 sequence: CASSFYSQETQYF. CDR3 sequence (DNA): TGCGCCAGCAGCTTCTACTCCCAAGAGACCCAGTACTTC.

The V gene is TRBV30, the J gene TRBJ1-2; D is uncertain. Trimming removed 4 bases from V and 8 bases from J, with 20 bases in between. The CDR3 has 14 amino acids. Germline values: CDR1 GTSNPN, CDR2 SVGIG (reference sequence). CDR3 amino acids: CAWTEAGTVGGYTF. The CDR3 coding sequence is TGTGCCTGGACGGAAGCAGGAACGGTGGGGGGCTACACCTTC.

This rearrangement joins TRBV30 to TRBJ1-5, with D uncertain. The CDR3 is 13 residues long. Germline CDR1 reads GTSNPN; CDR2 reads SVGIG (reference sequence). V gave up 1 base and J gave up 1 base, with 5 bases separating them. This CDR3 is CAWSERSNQPQHF. The CDR3, as DNA: TGTGCCTGGAGTGAACGGAGCAATCAGCCCCAGCATTTT.

This clone has only a few counts. This chain connects TRBV2 to TRBJ1-1; TRBD1 aligns across 8 bases. The germline V gene has CDR1 SNHLY and CDR2 FYNNEI. The CDR3 totals 12 residues. Unmatched junction bases numbered 6, after V lost 6 bases and J lost 9 bases. CDR3 DNA: TGTGCCAGCAGCGACCAGGGGGCTCAAGCTTTCTTT. This codes for CASSDQGAQAFF. Full variable domain (outside the CDR3, taken from reference TRBV2 and TRBJ1-1): EPEVTQTPSHQVTQMGQEVILRCVPISNHLYFYWYRQILGQKVEFLVSFYNNEISEKSEIFDDQFSVERPDGSNFTLKIRSTKLEDSAMYFCASSDQGAQAFFGQGTRLTVV.

The chain carries TRBV5-4 and TRBJ2-1, with 10 bases identical to TRBD2. V lost 0 bases and J lost 1; bases outside the gene matches: 4. Germline CDR1 SGHNT, CDR2 YYREEE (reference sequence). The CDR3 is made up of 17 amino acids. In DNA form, the CDR3 reads TGTGCCAGCAGCTTGGGGAGCGGGAGGGATTCCTACAATGAGCAGTTCTTC. It specifies CASSLGSGRDSYNEQFF.

The chain joins TRBV15 to TRBJ1-1; D remains ambiguous. Germline CDR1 LNHNV, CDR2 YYDKDF (reference sequence). This CDR3 contains 13 residues. V lost 3 bases and J lost 4, with 9 bases in between. CDR3 DNA: TGTGCCACCAGCAGCGTGTCGAGCACTGAAGCTTTCTTT. Residues: CATSSVSSTEAFF.

This clone was seen a handful of times. The chain has TRBV29-1 and TRBJ2-5; D call uncertain. Germline values: CDR1 SQVTM, CDR2 ANQGSEA. This CDR3 is built from 14 residues. Trimming left V 4 bases short and J 0 bases short, with 12 bases between. The CDR3 nucleotides are TGCAGCGTTGTAATCGGATTACACCAAGAGACCCAGTACTTC. This gives the protein CSVVIGLHQETQYF.

The J gene is TRBJ2-7, the V gene TRBV30; 7 bases fit TRBD2. The V gene's germline CDR1 is GTSNPN and CDR2 SVGIG (reference sequence). Trimming removed 3 bases from V and 3 bases from J; junction bases left unmatched: 5. This CDR3 has 13 amino acids. The DNA of the CDR3 is TGTGCCTGGAGCAGGACTAGTTACTACGAGCAGTACTTC. Amino acids: CAWSRTSYYEQYF. The entire variable domain, with the rest obtained from reference TRBV30 and TRBJ2-7, is as follows: SQTIHQWPATLVQPVGSPLSLECTVEGTSNPNLYWYRQAAGRGLQLLFYSVGIGQISSEVPQNLSASRPQDRQFILSSKKLLLSDSGFYLCAWSRTSYYEQYFGPGTRLTVT.

The rearrangement links TRBV27 to TRBJ2-7; 8 bases agree with TRBD2. Germline trimming cut 6 bases from V and 4 bases from J; bases unmatched to any gene: 17. The CDR3 sequence is 17 residues long. Germline CDR1 and CDR2: MNHEY and SMNVEV (reference sequence). The CDR3 DNA reads as TGTGCCAGCAGCAGCCTCGGTAGCGGGAAGAGTTATTACGAGCAGTACTTC. Protein: CASSSLGSGKSYYEQYF.

The rearrangement joins TRBV30 to TRBJ2-7; D is unclear. V gave up 1 base and J gave up 2 bases, with 3 bases separating them. Germline V gene data show CDR1 as GTSNPN and CDR2 as SVGIG (reference sequence). The CDR3 is 11 amino acids. The CDR3 loop is CAWSETYEQYF. The DNA of the CDR3 is TGTGCCTGGAGTGAGACCTACGAGCAGTACTTC.

The sample holds a few counts of this clone. The chain links TRBV10-3 to TRBJ1-2; D uncertain. The CDR3 loop spans 13 amino acids. V shed 2 bases and J shed 5 bases, with 9 bases lying between them. CDR1 is ENHRY, CDR2 SYGVKD, per germline. The CDR3 DNA is TGTGCCATCAGTGAGCCTGACCAGTATGGCTACACCTTC. Translating gives CAISEPDQYGYTF.

The J gene is TRBJ1-2, the V gene TRBV30; D unclear. Germline CDR1 and CDR2: GTSNPN and SVGIG (reference sequence). Deletions cut 2 bases from V and 8 bases from J, with 9 bases between. The CDR3 is 11 amino acids. The CDR3 bases are TGTGCCTGGAGTCAAAGCCCCGGCTACACCTTC. It yields the protein CAWSQSPGYTF.